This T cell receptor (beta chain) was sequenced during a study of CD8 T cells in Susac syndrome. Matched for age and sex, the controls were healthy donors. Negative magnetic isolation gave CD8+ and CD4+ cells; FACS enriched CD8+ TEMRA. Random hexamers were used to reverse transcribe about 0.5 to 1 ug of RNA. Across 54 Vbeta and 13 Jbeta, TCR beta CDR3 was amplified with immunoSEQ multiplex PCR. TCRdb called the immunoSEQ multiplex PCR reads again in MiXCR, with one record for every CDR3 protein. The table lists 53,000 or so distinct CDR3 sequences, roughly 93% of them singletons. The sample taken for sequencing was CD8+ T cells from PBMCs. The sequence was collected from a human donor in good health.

CDR3 residues: CAIGDGRDSPYEQYF. CDR3 nucleotides: TGTGCCATCGGGGACGGCCGGGACTCCCCCTACGAGCAGTACTTC. The chain is built from TRBV10-3 and TRBJ2-7, with D possibly TRBD2 on 6 matching bases. This CDR3 has 15 residues. V lost 8 bases and J lost 2, with 19 bases in between. Germline V gene sequence: CDR1 ENHRY, CDR2 SYGVKD.